A selection of T cell receptor beta chains follows, all from one sample in a study of T cell responses to AZD1222 COVID-19 vaccine. Repertoires were generated with immunoSEQ multiplex PCR, while TCRdb's copy carries only in-frame clones and drops some. Of some 180,000 clones listed, roughly 91% were seen once; the top ten hold approximately 1.9%. The source was peripheral blood, collected 28 days after the second AZD1222 dose. The receptors derive from an adult who received the AZD1222 COVID-19 vaccine. The CDR3 runs from the conserved cysteine through the conserved F or W. A D gene is named only where the DNA matches it firmly. Size is stated for part of the rows, as once, few or many counts, or as a class when the clone is expanded.

d_gene	v_gene	len	j_gene	abundance	CDR3nt	CDR3aa
-	TRBV5-1	15	TRBJ1-3	-	TGCGCCAGCAGCTTGGCAGGGAGCTCTGGAAACACCATATATTTT	CASSLAGSSGNTIYF
TRBD1	TRBV28	14	TRBJ2-3	-	TGTGCCAGCAGTACAGGGGGAAGCACAGATACGCAGTATTTT	CASSTGGSTDTQYF
-	TRBV7-2	14	TRBJ2-3	-	TGTGCCAGCAGCAAGGGACGGTACACAGATACGCAGTATTTT	CASSKGRYTDTQYF
-	TRBV4-3	17	TRBJ1-2	-	TGCGCCAGCAGCCAAGATTTGTACAGGGAAAATAACTATGGCTACACCTTC	CASSQDLYRENNYGYTF
-	TRBV14	16	TRBJ1-5	-	TGTGCCAGCAGCCAAGGAGGGTCAACAGGACATCAGCCCCAGCATTTT	CASSQGGSTGHQPQHF
-	TRBV19	15	TRBJ2-2	-	TGTGCCAGTATAGAGTCCTCGGGAGCGTATGGGGAGCTGTTTTTT	CASIESSGAYGELFF
-	TRBV6-1	15	TRBJ2-3	-	TGTGCCAGCAGTGAACTGTTAGTTAGCACAGATACGCAGTATTTT	CASSELLVSTDTQYF
-	TRBV3-1/TRBV3-2	14	TRBJ1-6	-	TGTGCCAGCAGCCAAGAGACGGGAGATTCACCCCTCCACTTT	CASSQETGDSPLHF
TRBD2	TRBV7-2	15	TRBJ2-7	-	TGTGCCAGCAGCGAACTAGCGGGGGGCCCCTCCGAGCAGTACTTC	CASSELAGGPSEQYF
-	TRBV3-1/TRBV3-2	15	TRBJ2-2	few	TGTGCCAGCAGCCGTAGCGGTTCGAACACCGGGGAGCTGTTTTTT	CASSRSGSNTGELFF
TRBD2	TRBV5-6	16	TRBJ2-1	-	TGTGCCAGCAGCTTGACTAGCGGGTCTTCCTACAATGAGCAGTTCTTC	CASSLTSGSSYNEQFF
-	TRBV9	13	TRBJ2-1	-	TGTGCCAGCAGCGTGAGTCATTACAATGAGCAGTTCTTC	CASSVSHYNEQFF
TRBD2	TRBV5-4	15	TRBJ2-7	-	TGTGCCAGCAGCTCAGGGGTAGCGGGAGGGTCCGAGCAGTACTTC	CASSSGVAGGSEQYF
-	TRBV9	14	TRBJ1-1	-	TGTGCCAGCAGCGTAGTCGGGGGGGCCTCTGAAGCTTTCTTT	CASSVVGGASEAFF
-	TRBV20-1	12	TRBJ1-2	-	TGCAGTGCTAGTTCCGGGAACTATGGCTACACCTTC	CSASSGNYGYTF
-	TRBV5-4	14	TRBJ1-1	-	TGTGCCAGCAGCTTGAATACAGGGAACACTGAAGCTTTCTTT	CASSLNTGNTEAFF
-	TRBV10-3	14	TRBJ1-5	-	TGTGCCATCAGTGACGGGGATAGCAATCAGCCCCAGCATTTT	CAISDGDSNQPQHF
TRBD2	TRBV6-1	15	TRBJ2-1	-	TGTGCCAGCAGTGAAACTCTAGCGGGTTACAATGAGCAGTTCTTC	CASSETLAGYNEQFF
-	TRBV6-5	14	TRBJ2-7	-	TGTGCCAGCAGTCCCGGCGTCATTCCCTACGAGCAGTACTTC	CASSPGVIPYEQYF
-	TRBV6-5	15	TRBJ1-4	once	TGTGCCAGCAGCCTGAATGGTCAGCTCAATGAAAAACTGTTTTTT	CASSLNGQLNEKLFF
-	TRBV27	14	TRBJ2-4	-	TGTGCCAGCAGTCCAAGCGTAGCCAAAAACATTCAGTACTTC	CASSPSVAKNIQYF
-	TRBV16	14	TRBJ1-1	-	TGTGCCAGCAGCCAAGTCAGGACATCCACTGAAGCTTTCTTT	CASSQVRTSTEAFF
TRBD1	TRBV30	15	TRBJ1-6	-	TGTGCCTGGAGTGCGACCGGGACAGGGGCATCACCCCTCCACTTT	CAWSATGTGASPLHF
-	TRBV27	15	TRBJ1-4	-	TGTGCCAGCAGTTCCTACGACAGAACTGGTGAAAAACTGTTTTTT	CASSSYDRTGEKLFF
TRBD2	TRBV9	14	TRBJ2-5	-	TGTGCCGCTCCCTTTGCGGGGGGGATAGAGACCCAGTACTTC	CAAPFAGGIETQYF
-	TRBV29-1	14	TRBJ2-3	-	TGCAGCGTAGGAGGGGGACTTTACCGAGATACGCAGTATTTT	CSVGGGLYRDTQYF
-	TRBV18	15	TRBJ1-3	few	TGTGCCAGCTCACCACCTTCCGACTCTGGAAACACCATATATTTT	CASSPPSDSGNTIYF
-	TRBV3-1/TRBV3-2	15	TRBJ1-1	-	TGTGCCAGCAGAGGCAGCAGGGTGGAGAACACTGAAGCTTTCTTT	CASRGSRVENTEAFF
-	TRBV4-2	16	TRBJ1-5	-	TGTGCCAGCAGCCAAGAAGGAGCGGCTAGCAATCAGCCCCAGCATTTT	CASSQEGAASNQPQHF
-	TRBV15	13	TRBJ1-1	once	TGTGCCACCAGCAGAGATGAACAGCCACGAGCTTTCTTT	CATSRDEQPRAFF
-	TRBV28	14	TRBJ1-5	-	TGTGCCAGCAGTGGGGGATCCGGCAATCAGCCCCAGCATTTT	CASSGGSGNQPQHF
TRBD2	TRBV7-6	14	TRBJ2-7	-	TGTGCCAGCAGCCCGGCGGGGGGTGCCTACGAGCAGTACTTC	CASSPAGGAYEQYF
-	TRBV5-1	12	TRBJ2-5	-	TGCGCCAGCACTGCACAGGGAGAGACCCAGTACTTC	CASTAQGETQYF
TRBD1	TRBV6-1	16	TRBJ1-1	-	TGTGCCAGCAGTGACCCGGGACAGGGTGGCGGCACTGAAGCTTTCTTT	CASSDPGQGGGTEAFF
TRBD1	TRBV4-2	12	TRBJ1-2	-	TGTGCCAGCAGTTCTACAGGGGCGGGCTACACCTTC	CASSSTGAGYTF
-	TRBV18	16	TRBJ2-7	-	TGTGCCAGCTCACCGCCACAACAAGGGGGAATAAACGAGCAGTACTTC	CASSPPQQGGINEQYF
-	TRBV27	14	TRBJ1-6	-	TGTGCCAGCAGTCGTGACAGGTATAATTCACCCCTCCACTTT	CASSRDRYNSPLHF
-	TRBV5-1	15	TRBJ1-4	-	TGCGCCAGCAGCTTGGAGTCAGGGGTTAATGAAAAACTGTTTTTT	CASSLESGVNEKLFF
-	TRBV12-3/TRBV12-4	13	TRBJ1-1	-	TGTGCCAGCAGTTTCTTGGGGAGCACTGAAGCTTTCTTT	CASSFLGSTEAFF
-	TRBV2	15	TRBJ1-4	-	TGTGCCAGCAGTGAATGGGGCCCATTTAATGAAAAACTGTTTTTT	CASSEWGPFNEKLFF
TRBD1	TRBV7-8	15	TRBJ1-2	-	TGTGCCAGCAGCCACCGGGACAGGGTACCGGGGGGCTACACCTTC	CASSHRDRVPGGYTF
-	TRBV30	13	TRBJ1-4	-	TGTGCCTGGAGAGCCCCACCTGGGGAAAAACTGTTTTTT	CAWRAPPGEKLFF
TRBD2	TRBV29-1	14	TRBJ2-7	-	TGCAGCGTTGAACTAGCGGGACTCGGGTACGAGCAGTACTTC	CSVELAGLGYEQYF
-	TRBV5-5	14	TRBJ1-6	-	TGTGCCAGCAGCTTTCGGGTAGTAGATTCACCCCTCCACTTT	CASSFRVVDSPLHF
TRBD2	TRBV2	17	TRBJ2-3	-	TGTGCCAGCAGTGAGGGGACTAGCGGGGGCCTCACAGATACGCAGTATTTT	CASSEGTSGGLTDTQYF
-	TRBV7-9	16	TRBJ2-2	once	TGTGCCAGCAGCCCAGGGACGGTTTGGGACCCCGGGGAGCTGTTTTTT	CASSPGTVWDPGELFF
TRBD2	TRBV7-8	16	TRBJ2-3	-	TGTGCCAGCAGGGGGAGGCGGGGGGTAGGGACAGATACGCAGTATTTT	CASRGRRGVGTDTQYF